The 18 T cell receptor beta chains reported below all come from one sample, sequenced in a study of CD8 T cells in ankylosing spondylitis. TCRdb redid the calling of the 5' RACE reads with MiXCR, one entry per CDR3 protein. This table holds approximately 100,000 distinct CDR3 sequences, 24% found once. Sample: synovial fluid, either unsorted or a sorted T cell fraction (not recorded which). These receptors were obtained from a male donor with ankylosing spondylitis.

This clonotype occurred many times. This chain links TRBV20-1 with TRBJ1-1, with a tentative D call TRBD1 (5 bases). There are 15 residues in the CDR3. Trimming stripped 0 bases from V and 1 base from J, with 12 bases between. Germline V lookup: CDR1 DFQATT, CDR2 SNEGSKA (reference sequence). CDR3 amino acids: CSARDHGRGNTEAFF. The CDR3 DNA sequence: TGCAGTGCTAGAGATCATGGGAGGGGGAACACTGAAGCTTTCTTT.

There are many counts of this clonotype. CDR3 nucleotides: TGCGCCAGCACTCGGGACAGGGGGGATAGGGAGACCCAGTACTTC. Translating it yields CASTRDRGDRETQYF. The J gene is TRBJ2-5, the V gene TRBV4-1; 11 nucleotides line up with TRBD1. V was clipped by 7 bases and J by 5 bases; unmatched bases: 9. CDR1 MGHRA and CDR2 YSYEKL come from the germline V gene. The CDR3 totals 15 residues.

This clonotype came up many times. The chain is built from TRBV5-1 and TRBJ1-1; possibly TRBD1 for D (5 bases). CDR3 length: 14 residues. Looked up from germline, CDR1 is SGHRS and CDR2 is YFSETQ. V dropped 3 bases and J dropped 4 bases, with 13 bases sitting between them. CDR3 amino acids: CASSWVQGGTEAFF. The CDR3 nucleotides are TGCGCCAGCAGCTGGGTGCAGGGAGGCACTGAAGCTTTCTTT.

The chain couples TRBV7-8 to TRBJ2-7, with D unresolved. This CDR3 is 14 amino acids long. Trimming removed 5 bases at V and 5 bases at J, with 16 bases between. CDR1 and CDR2 (germline): SGHVS, FQNEAQ. The CDR3 here is CASSQAREAHEQYF. The DNA for the CDR3 is TGTGCCAGCAGCCAAGCAAGGGAAGCCCACGAGCAGTACTTC.

The chain is built from TRBV12-3 or TRBV12-4 and TRBJ2-1; no clear D gene. The CDR3 length is 10 residues. V lost 6 bases, J lost 12 bases, and 9 bases lay in between. The CDR3 loop reads CASSSGAQFF. CDR3 DNA sequence: TGTGCCAGCAGCTCAGGTGCGCAGTTCTTC.

The chain carries TRBV29-1 and TRBJ2-1; 9 nucleotides match TRBD1. V was pared by 4 bases and J by 7 bases, with 5 bases of the junction left unmatched. Germline loops: CDR1 SQVTM, CDR2 ANQGSEA. This CDR3 comprises 13 residues. CDR3 bases: TGCAGCGTTGCCCCGGGACAGGGAAATGAGCAGTTCTTC. It specifies CSVAPGQGNEQFF.

This clonotype was seen only a few times. The V call is TRBV9, the J call TRBJ2-5; no clear D. The germline CDR1 and CDR2 sequences are SGDLS and YYNGEE. V was trimmed by 0 bases and J by 5 bases, leaving 11 bases between them. The CDR3 has 14 amino acids. CDR3 residues: CASSVEPSAETQYF. CDR3 coding DNA: TGTGCCAGCAGCGTAGAACCCTCCGCGGAGACCCAGTACTTC.

This chain connects TRBV10-3 to TRBJ2-7, with D perhaps given as TRBD1 or TRBD2 (5 bases each). V lost 8 bases and J 6 bases, leaving 17 bases between the germline ends. This CDR3 comprises 13 residues. Germline V gene sequence: CDR1 ENHRY, CDR2 SYGVKD. The CDR3 is CAIGLTSRAEQYV. CDR3 DNA sequence: TGTGCCATCGGACTGACCTCCAGGGCCGAGCAGTACGTC.

This clonotype was seen ten or more times. The chain couples TRBV5-5 to TRBJ1-5; D perhaps matches TRBD1 (5 bases). This CDR3 contains 16 residues. CDR1 is SGHKS and CDR2 is YYEKEE in the germline V gene (reference sequence). The V gene lost 2 bases and the J gene lost 6 bases, with 18 bases spanning the gap. The CDR3 spells CASSFGYGTDFQPQHF. The CDR3 DNA reads as TGTGCCAGCAGCTTCGGGTACGGGACGGATTTTCAGCCCCAGCATTTT.

This chain joins TRBV6-1 and TRBJ2-3; TRBD1 agrees at 8 bases. Per the germline V gene, CDR1 is MNHNS and CDR2 is SASEGT. V shed 7 bases, J shed 2 bases, and the junction held 8 bases outside the gene matches. The CDR3 is 15 residues long. CDR3 nucleotides: TGTGCCAGCACGGCGACAGGGGAGCTCACAGATACGCAGTATTTT. It is translated as CASTATGELTDTQYF.

The chain joins TRBV7-2 to TRBJ1-2, with 8 bases lining up with TRBD1. Unmatched junction bases numbered 5, after V lost 1 base and J lost 4 bases. This CDR3 region has 15 residues. Germline values: CDR1 SGHTA, CDR2 FQGNSA. As DNA, the CDR3 is TGTGCCAGCAGCTTAGGTGGACAGGGTCTCTATGGCTACACCTTC. Residues: CASSLGGQGLYGYTF.

This clonotype turned up a few times. The chain is built from TRBV5-5 and TRBJ2-7, with TRBD2 identical over 9 bases. The CDR3 has 16 amino acids. Germline assignment: CDR1 SGHKS and CDR2 YYEKEE (reference sequence). The CDR3, as DNA: TGTGCCAGCAGCTTGAGGCTAGCGGGAAGTTCCTACGAGCAGCACGTC. Translating gives CASSLRLAGSSYEQHV.

This clonotype has more than one count but fewer than ten. V and J are TRBV12-3 or TRBV12-4 and TRBJ2-1; a weak D match, TRBD1 (6 bases). There are 15 residues in the CDR3. V lost 3 bases and J 6 bases, leaving 15 bases between the germline ends. Written as DNA, the CDR3 is TGTGCCAGCAGTTTTGCTACAGGGAAGACCAATGAGCAGTTCTTC. Protein sequence: CASSFATGKTNEQFF.

This sequence joins TRBV12-3 or TRBV12-4 and TRBJ2-3; D may correspond to TRBD1 or TRBD2 (5 bases each). Trimming took 6 bases from V and 4 from J, leaving 14 bases between them. This CDR3 has 14 residues. The CDR3 sequence is CASSLGEYADTQYF. CDR3 nucleotide sequence: TGTGCCAGCAGCCTGGGGGAGTACGCAGATACGCAGTATTTT.

The chain combines TRBV2 with TRBJ2-5; D not resolved. Germline loops: CDR1 SNHLY, CDR2 FYNNEI. CDR3 size: 13 residues. Trimming cost V 4 bases and J 5 bases, with 11 bases left between them. CDR3 in DNA: TGTGCCAGCAGTGTTGAGATTGGGGAGACCCAGTACTTC. It codes for CASSVEIGETQYF.

This clonotype was seen a few times. This chain's CDR3 is CASSQDRADEKLFF. The DNA of the CDR3 is TGCGCCAGCAGCCAGGACAGGGCGGACGAAAAACTGTTTTTT. V and J are TRBV5-1 and TRBJ1-4; 8 nucleotides match TRBD1. J was trimmed by 8 bases and V by 4 bases; bases with no gene match: 7. Per the germline V gene, CDR1 is SGHRS and CDR2 is YFSETQ. This CDR3 is built from 14 residues.

This clonotype was recorded many times. In DNA form, the CDR3 reads TGTGCCAGCAGCTTAGGACTGTCCGGGGAGCTGTTTTTT. Amino acid sequence: CASSLGLSGELFF. The rearrangement links TRBV7-7 to TRBJ2-2; no reliable D call. With 1 base removed from V and 6 bases from J, the gap between germline ends came to 6 bases. In germline, CDR1 is SSHAT, CDR2 FNYEAQ (reference sequence). The CDR3 has 13 amino acids.

There are many counts of this clonotype. The chain employs TRBV12-3 or TRBV12-4 and TRBJ1-2; tentatively, D is TRBD1 (5 bases). Between the trimmed V and J ends, which lost 8 bases and 4 bases, there was a span of 23 bases. This CDR3 has 16 residues. In DNA form, the CDR3 reads TGTGCCAGCGATGGGAGCTTAGGGGCCGCGGGCTATGGCTACACCTTC. Translation gives CASDGSLGAAGYGYTF.